Listed below are T cell receptor beta chains from one sample, sequenced in a study of OX40 agonist ivuxolimab in advanced cancers. Produced via immunoSEQ multiplex PCR; TCRdb's table is partial and in-frame only. Of 85,000 to 130,000 clones listed, just over 90% were seen once; the top ten hold more than 0.25%. Specimen: CD4+ or CD8+ T cells sorted from blood, collected in a trial of the OX40 agonist ivuxolimab. The source of these receptors is an adult with an advanced solid tumor such as melanoma, head and neck, liver or kidney cancer. CDR3s include the opening cysteine and the closing phenylalanine or tryptophan.

J gene: TRBJ2-6; V gene: TRBV28; CDR3 length: 15; CDR3 protein: CASSLGEVGANVLTF
J gene: TRBJ1-1; V gene: TRBV7-9; CDR3 length: 18; CDR3 protein: CASSLAERRTPMNTEAFF
J gene: TRBJ2-7; V gene: TRBV7-2; CDR3 length: 15; CDR3 protein: CASSSGYGSRYEQYF
J gene: TRBJ2-7; V gene: TRBV11-2; CDR3 length: 15; CDR3 protein: CASSRQGLSSYEQYF
J gene: TRBJ2-2; V gene: TRBV5-4; CDR3 length: 15; CDR3 protein: CASSSGLSNTGELFF
J gene: TRBJ2-5; V gene: TRBV5-1; CDR3 length: 15; CDR3 protein: CASSRIPGPRETQYF
J gene: TRBJ2-3; V gene: TRBV18; CDR3 length: 15; CDR3 protein: CASSPPTGGTDTQYF
J gene: TRBJ1-5; V gene: TRBV28; CDR3 length: 13; CDR3 protein: CASSLFRGQPQHF
J gene: TRBJ1-3; V gene: TRBV19; CDR3 length: 16; CDR3 protein: CASSILGTSSGNTIYF
J gene: TRBJ1-2; V gene: TRBV7-4; CDR3 length: 16; CDR3 protein: CASSSGTVSRSYGYTF
J gene: TRBJ2-7; V gene: TRBV5-5; CDR3 length: 14; CDR3 protein: CASSLSGLAYEQYF
J gene: TRBJ2-7; V gene: TRBV6-6; CDR3 length: 13; CDR3 protein: CATSYPGGHEQYF
J gene: TRBJ2-7; V gene: TRBV5-6; CDR3 length: 15; CDR3 protein: CASSLGQTTTYEQYF
J gene: TRBJ2-3; V gene: TRBV20-1; CDR3 length: 11; CDR3 protein: CSASSGDTQYF
J gene: TRBJ2-5; V gene: TRBV7-8; CDR3 length: 17; CDR3 protein: CASSLVGGTSGSATQYF
J gene: TRBJ2-5; V gene: TRBV14; CDR3 length: 17; CDR3 protein: CASSQEGWGTTQETQYF
J gene: TRBJ2-1; V gene: TRBV7-9; CDR3 length: 16; CDR3 protein: CASSLVGGRAVNEQFF
J gene: TRBJ2-1; V gene: TRBV7-2; CDR3 length: 17; CDR3 protein: CASSPPGGRGSYNEQFF
J gene: TRBJ1-1; V gene: TRBV28; CDR3 length: 13; CDR3 protein: CASTLVTNTEAFF
J gene: TRBJ2-7; V gene: TRBV7-9; CDR3 length: 16; CDR3 protein: CASSLDRGNTGDEQYF
J gene: TRBJ2-3; V gene: TRBV5-1; CDR3 length: 17; CDR3 protein: CASSPGTSGLSTDTQYF
J gene: TRBJ2-1; V gene: TRBV7-2; CDR3 length: 15; CDR3 protein: CASSHDYPSYNEQFF
J gene: TRBJ2-2; V gene: TRBV7-3; CDR3 length: 17; CDR3 protein: CASSFKLLAGGTGELFF